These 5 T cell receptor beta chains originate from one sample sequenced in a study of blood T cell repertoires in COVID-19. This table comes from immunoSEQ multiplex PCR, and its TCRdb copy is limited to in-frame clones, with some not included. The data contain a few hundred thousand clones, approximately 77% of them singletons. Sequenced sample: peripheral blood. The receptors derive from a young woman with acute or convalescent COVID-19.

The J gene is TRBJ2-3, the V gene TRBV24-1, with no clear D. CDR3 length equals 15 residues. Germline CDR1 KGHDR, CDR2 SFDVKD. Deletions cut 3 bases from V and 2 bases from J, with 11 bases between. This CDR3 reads CATSDPAANTDTQYF. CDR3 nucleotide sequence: TGTGCCACCAGTGATCCCGCAGCGAACACAGATACGCAGTATTTT.

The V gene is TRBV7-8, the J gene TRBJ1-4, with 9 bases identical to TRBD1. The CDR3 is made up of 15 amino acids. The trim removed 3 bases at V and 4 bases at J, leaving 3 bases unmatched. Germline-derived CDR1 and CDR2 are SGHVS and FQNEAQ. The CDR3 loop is CASSLRQGDNEKLFF. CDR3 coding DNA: TGTGCCAGCAGCTTGAGACAGGGGGATAATGAAAAACTGTTTTTT.

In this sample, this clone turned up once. The CDR3 DNA is TGTGCCAGCAGCTTGAGGAGCCCAACTAATGAAAAACTGTTTTTT. Its protein product is CASSLRSPTNEKLFF. This chain uses TRBV7-8 with TRBJ1-4; D not resolved. Between the trimmed V and J ends, which lost 3 bases and 0 bases, there was a span of 8 bases. The CDR3 is 15 amino acids. Per germline, CDR1 SGHVS and CDR2 FQNEAQ.

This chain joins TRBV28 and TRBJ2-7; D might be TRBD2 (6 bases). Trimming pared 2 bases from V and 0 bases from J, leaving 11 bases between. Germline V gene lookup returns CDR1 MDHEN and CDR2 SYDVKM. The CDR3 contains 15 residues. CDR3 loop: CASSLVGTGSYEQYF. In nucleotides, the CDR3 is TGTGCCAGCAGTTTAGTAGGGACTGGCTCCTACGAGCAGTACTTC. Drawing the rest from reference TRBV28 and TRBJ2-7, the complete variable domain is DVKVTQSSRYLVKRTGEKVFLECVQDMDHENMFWYRQDPGLGLRLIYFSYDVKMKEKGDIPEGYSVSREKKERFSLILESASTNQTSMYLCASSLVGTGSYEQYFGPGTRLTVT.

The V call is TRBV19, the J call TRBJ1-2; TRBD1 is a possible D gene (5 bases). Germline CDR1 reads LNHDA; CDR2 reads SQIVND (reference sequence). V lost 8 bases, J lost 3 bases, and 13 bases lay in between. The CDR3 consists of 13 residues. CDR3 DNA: TGTGCCAGTGGGGCAGGGTGGGACTATGGCTACACCTTC. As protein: CASGAGWDYGYTF.